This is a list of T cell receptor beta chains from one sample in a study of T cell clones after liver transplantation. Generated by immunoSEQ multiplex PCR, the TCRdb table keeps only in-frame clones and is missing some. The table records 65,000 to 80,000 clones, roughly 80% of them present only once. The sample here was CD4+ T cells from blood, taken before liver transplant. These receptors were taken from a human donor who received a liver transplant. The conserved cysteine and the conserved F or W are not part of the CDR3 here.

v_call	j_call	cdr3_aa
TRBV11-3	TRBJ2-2	ASSADSGGTGELF
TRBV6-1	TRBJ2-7	ASSDRDEQY
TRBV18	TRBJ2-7	ASSHDWAASYEQY
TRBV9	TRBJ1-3	ASSSRRTGTAAGNTIY
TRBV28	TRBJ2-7	ASSLNPGRITYEQY
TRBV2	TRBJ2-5	ASSEGRLAGGWETQY
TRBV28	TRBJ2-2	ASSHLASGTGELF
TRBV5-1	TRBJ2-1	ASSSVIGSYNEQF
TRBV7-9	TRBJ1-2	ASSLGASGSYGYT
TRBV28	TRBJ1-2	ASSPDRSGYT